The 7 T cell receptor beta chains listed next were all sequenced from one sample in a study of cytomegalovirus exposure and HLA in healthy donors. Amplification used 60 Vbeta primers and 13 Jbeta primers. Some clones are missing from TCRdb's copy, which holds only in-frame ones; the method was immunoSEQ multiplex PCR. The table has around 92,000 clones, 65% to 80% seen once; the top ten hold 7.5% to 9.5%. Input material: PBMCs. These receptors were taken from a human donor in good health.

The CDR3 reads CASSKVRGELFF. The CDR3, as DNA: TGTGCCAGCAGCAAAGTGCGAGGGGAGCTGTTTTTT. The V and J genes are TRBV7-9 and TRBJ2-2, with D hard to call. This CDR3 has 12 residues. Deletions cut 5 bases from V and 8 bases from J, with 9 bases between. CDR1 SEHNR and CDR2 FQNEAQ come from the germline V gene (reference sequence).

Regarding this clone: Additional DNA sequences in this sample encode the identical CDR3. V gene TRBV6-1 combines with J gene TRBJ1-6; a possible D gene is TRBD1 (6 bases). CDR3 length: 18 amino acids. V was clipped by 2 bases and J by 3 bases, with 17 bases between them. CDR1 and CDR2 (germline): MNHNS, SASEGT. This CDR3 reads CASSERGFAASYNSPLHF. The DNA of the CDR3 is TGTGCCAGCAGTGAAAGGGGGTTCGCGGCCAGCTATAATTCACCCCTCCACTTT.

The chain employs TRBV19 and TRBJ2-7, with a possible D match to TRBD1 (5 bases). V was clipped by 3 bases and J by 2 bases, with 14 bases between them. The germline V gene has CDR1 LNHDA and CDR2 SQIVND (reference sequence). The CDR3 has 15 residues. CDR3 region: CASSIGPDKTYEQYF. The CDR3 DNA reads TGTGCCAGTAGTATTGGCCCGGACAAGACCTACGAGCAGTACTTC.

For the CDR3, the DNA is TGTGCCAGCAGCGTGACTAGCGGGGCCAACTCCTACAATGAGCAGTTCTTC. As protein: CASSVTSGANSYNEQFF. This chain uses TRBV9 with TRBJ2-1; TRBD2 aligns across 11 bases. The V gene end was trimmed by 2 bases and the J gene end by 0 bases; junction bases not matched to a gene: 4. The V gene's germline CDR1 is SGDLS and CDR2 YYNGEE. The CDR3 has 17 residues. Full variable domain (outside the CDR3, taken from reference TRBV9 and TRBJ2-1): DSGVTQTPKHLITATGQRVTLRCSPRSGDLSVYWYQQSLDQGLQFLIQYYNGEERAKGNILERFSAQQFPDLHSELNLSSLELGDSALYFCASSVTSGANSYNEQFFGPGTRLTVL.

The J gene is TRBJ2-1, the V gene TRBV9; no clear D gene. This CDR3 region has 13 residues. Deletions cut 1 base from V and 4 bases from J, with 6 bases between. The V gene's germline CDR1 is SGDLS and CDR2 YYNGEE. CDR3: CASSVSPYNEQFF. As DNA, the CDR3 is TGTGCCAGCAGCGTAAGCCCGTACAATGAGCAGTTCTTC.

The rearrangement joins TRBV10-3 to TRBJ1-1, with D possibly TRBD1 on 6 matching bases. Germline CDR1 is ENHRY and CDR2 is SYGVKD. The CDR3 loop spans 12 amino acids. The V end lost 9 bases, the J end lost 0 bases, and 8 bases lay between the germline ends. The CDR3 sequence is CAIGQMNTEAFF. Written as DNA, the CDR3 is TGTGCCATTGGACAGATGAACACTGAAGCTTTCTTT.

The chain has TRBV2 and TRBJ1-2; possibly TRBD1 for D (5 bases). The CDR3 is made up of 12 amino acids. The ends were cut back, 5 bases at V and 8 bases at J, with 12 bases in the middle. The germline V gene has CDR1 SNHLY and CDR2 FYNNEI. Here the CDR3 DNA reads TGTGCCAGCAGTAAAGGGCAGGGAGGCTACACCTTC. Its protein is CASSKGQGGYTF.